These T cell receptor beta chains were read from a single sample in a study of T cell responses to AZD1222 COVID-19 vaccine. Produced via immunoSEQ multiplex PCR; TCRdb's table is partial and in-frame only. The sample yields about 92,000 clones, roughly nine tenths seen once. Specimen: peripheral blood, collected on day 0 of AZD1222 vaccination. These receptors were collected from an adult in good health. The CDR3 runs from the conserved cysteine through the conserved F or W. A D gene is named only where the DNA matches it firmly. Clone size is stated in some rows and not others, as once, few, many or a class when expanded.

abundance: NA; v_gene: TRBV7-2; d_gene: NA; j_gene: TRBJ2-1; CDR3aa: CASRLLTNEQFF; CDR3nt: TGTGCCAGCAGACTCCTTACCAATGAGCAGTTCTTC
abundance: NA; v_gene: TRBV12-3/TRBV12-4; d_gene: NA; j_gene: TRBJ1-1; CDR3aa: CASRSLDPGRAFF; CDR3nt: TGTGCCAGCAGATCCCTCGACCCCGGGAGGGCTTTCTTT
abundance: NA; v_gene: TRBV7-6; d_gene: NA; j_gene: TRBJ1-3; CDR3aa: CASRDSGNTIYF; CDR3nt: TGTGCCAGCCGAGACTCTGGAAACACCATATATTTT
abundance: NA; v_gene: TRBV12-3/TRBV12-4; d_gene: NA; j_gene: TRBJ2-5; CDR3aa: CASSFRVQETQYF; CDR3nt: TGTGCCAGCAGTTTCAGGGTGCAAGAGACCCAGTACTTC
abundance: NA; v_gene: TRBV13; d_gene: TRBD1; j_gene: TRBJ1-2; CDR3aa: CASSAPGQVTSPYGYTF; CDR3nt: TGTGCCAGCAGCGCCCCGGGACAGGTCACCTCCCCCTATGGCTACACCTTC
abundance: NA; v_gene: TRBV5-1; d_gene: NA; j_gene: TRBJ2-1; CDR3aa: CASSSGQNQVDEQFF; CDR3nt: TGCGCCAGCAGCTCCGGTCAAAATCAGGTGGATGAGCAGTTCTTC
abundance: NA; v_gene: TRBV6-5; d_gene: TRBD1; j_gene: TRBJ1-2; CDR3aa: CASSYSTGGGYTF; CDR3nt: TGTGCCAGCAGTTACTCGACAGGGGGCGGCTACACCTTC
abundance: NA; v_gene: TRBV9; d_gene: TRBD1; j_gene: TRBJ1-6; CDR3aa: CASSSQPWTGTSGSPLHF; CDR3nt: TGTGCCAGCAGCTCCCAACCCTGGACAGGGACATCGGGTTCACCCCTCCACTTT
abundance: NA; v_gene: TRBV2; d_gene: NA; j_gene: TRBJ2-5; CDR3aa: CASSLEETQYF; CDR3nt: TGTGCCAGCAGCCTCGAGGAGACCCAGTACTTC
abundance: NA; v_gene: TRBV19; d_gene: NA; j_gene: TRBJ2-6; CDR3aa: CASSPSRARRAGANVLTF; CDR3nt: TGTGCCAGTAGCCCCAGCAGGGCGAGGAGGGCTGGGGCCAACGTCCTGACTTTC
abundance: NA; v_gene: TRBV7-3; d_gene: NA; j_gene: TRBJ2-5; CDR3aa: CASSLSRAETQYF; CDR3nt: TGTGCCAGCAGCTTATCCAGGGCAGAGACCCAGTACTTC
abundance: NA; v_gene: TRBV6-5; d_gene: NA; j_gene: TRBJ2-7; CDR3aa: CASMGRGIYEQYF; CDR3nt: TGTGCCAGCATGGGAAGGGGGATTTACGAGCAGTACTTC
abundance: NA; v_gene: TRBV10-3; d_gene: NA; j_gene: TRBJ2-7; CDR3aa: CAISVGSVYEQYF; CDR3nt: TGTGCCATCAGTGTCGGAAGTGTCTACGAGCAGTACTTC
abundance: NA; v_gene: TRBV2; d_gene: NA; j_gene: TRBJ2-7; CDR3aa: CASMNGPYEQYF; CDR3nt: TGTGCCAGCATGAATGGTCCCTACGAGCAGTACTTC
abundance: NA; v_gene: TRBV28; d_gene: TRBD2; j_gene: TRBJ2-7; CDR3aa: CASTLAVSHYEQYF; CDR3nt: TGTGCCAGCACCCTAGCGGTGAGCCACTACGAGCAGTACTTC
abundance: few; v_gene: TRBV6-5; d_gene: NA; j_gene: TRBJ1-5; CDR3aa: CASRGGVSNQPQHF; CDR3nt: TGTGCCAGTCGGGGGGGGGTGAGCAATCAGCCCCAGCATTTT
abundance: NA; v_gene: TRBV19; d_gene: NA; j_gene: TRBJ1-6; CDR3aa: CASSIARLEVSPLHF; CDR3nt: TGTGCCAGTAGTATAGCCAGGTTGGAAGTTTCACCCCTCCACTTT
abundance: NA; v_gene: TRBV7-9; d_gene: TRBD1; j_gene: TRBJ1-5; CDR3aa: CASSLRPPGQTNQPQHF; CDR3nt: TGTGCCAGCAGCTTGAGACCACCGGGACAGACCAATCAGCCCCAGCATTTT
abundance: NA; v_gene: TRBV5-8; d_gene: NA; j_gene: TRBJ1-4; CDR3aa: CASSLAGLANEKLFF; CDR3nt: TGTGCCAGCAGCTTGGCCGGTCTAGCGAATGAAAAACTGTTTTTT
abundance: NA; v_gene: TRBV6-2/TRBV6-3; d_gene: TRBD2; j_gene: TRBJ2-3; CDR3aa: CASSYQGLAGTDTQYF; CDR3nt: TGTGCCAGCAGTTACCAAGGACTAGCGGGGACAGATACGCAGTATTTT
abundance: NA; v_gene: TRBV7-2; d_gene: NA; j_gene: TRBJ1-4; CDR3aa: CASSLVWTVATNEKLFF; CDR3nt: TGTGCCAGCAGCTTAGTATGGACGGTAGCAACTAATGAAAAACTGTTTTTT
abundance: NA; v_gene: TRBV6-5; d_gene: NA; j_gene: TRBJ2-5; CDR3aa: CASSYGPWETQYF; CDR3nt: TGTGCCAGCAGTTATGGACCGTGGGAGACCCAGTACTTC